The 14 T cell receptor beta chains presented below share a single source sample, sequenced in a study of blood T cell repertoires in COVID-19. Produced via immunoSEQ multiplex PCR; TCRdb's table is partial and in-frame only. The sample lists about 170,000 clones, about 89% occurring once. The source material was peripheral blood. The origin of the receptors is a man in his sixties or seventies with acute or convalescent COVID-19.

The chain employs TRBV7-9 and TRBJ2-7; TRBD2 matches 9 bases. The CDR3 sequence is 16 residues long. V was clipped by 10 bases and J by 1 base; unmatched bases: 14. Germline-derived CDR1 and CDR2 are SEHNR and FQNEAQ (reference sequence). This chain's CDR3 is CATTTLAGNPSYEQYF. CDR3 bases: TGTGCCACGACGACTCTAGCGGGAAACCCTTCCTACGAGCAGTACTTC.

This clone was recorded a few times. The chain uses TRBV7-8 and TRBJ2-1; 7 bases agree with TRBD2. The CDR3 loop spans 13 amino acids. V trimming: 0 bases; J trimming: 10 bases; junction bases outside the gene matches: 3. Germline CDR1 reads SGHVS; CDR2 reads FQNEAQ. CDR3 DNA sequence: TGTGCCAGCAGCTTAGCCCTCGGGGGGGAGCAGTTCTTC. Translated: CASSLALGGEQFF.

The chain recombines TRBV19 with TRBJ2-2, with a weak D call TRBD1 (6 bases). The V end was cut by 2 bases, the J end by 7 bases, with 14 bases between. Germline CDR1 is LNHDA and CDR2 is SQIVND (reference sequence). The CDR3 length is 15 residues. The CDR3 here is CASSISGERGGELFF. The DNA for the CDR3 is TGTGCCAGTAGTATATCAGGGGAGAGAGGCGGGGAGCTGTTTTTT.

Only one count was recorded for this clone. The rearrangement joins TRBV5-1 to TRBJ2-7, with D unresolved. The CDR3 length is 13 residues. Germline CDR1 and CDR2: SGHRS and YFSETQ. The V end was cut by 0 bases, the J end by 1 base, with 5 bases between. The CDR3 reads CASSLEQSYEQYF. CDR3 nucleotides: TGCGCCAGCAGCTTGGAACAGTCCTACGAGCAGTACTTC. Supplemented by reference TRBV5-1 and TRBJ2-7, the full variable domain reads KAGVTQTPRYLIKTRGQQVTLSCSPISGHRSVSWYQQTPGQGLQFLFEYFSETQRNKGNFPGRFSGRQFSNSRSEMNVSTLELGDSALYLCASSLEQSYEQYFGPGTRLTVT.

The genes are TRBV6-2 or TRBV6-3 and TRBJ1-1; TRBD1 agrees at 9 bases. Per the germline V gene, CDR1 is MNHEY and CDR2 is SVGEGT. After removal of 5 bases from V and 4 bases from J, the junction contained 11 bases not matched to a gene. This CDR3 is 16 amino acids long. The chain's CDR3 is CASSLDPDRGSTEAFF. In nucleotides, the CDR3 is TGTGCCAGCAGTCTCGACCCGGACAGGGGTTCCACTGAAGCTTTCTTT.

This chain uses TRBV7-2 with TRBJ2-7; TRBD2 aligns across 9 bases. Germline values: CDR1 SGHTA, CDR2 FQGNSA. This CDR3 has 16 residues. V lost 1 base to trimming and J lost 3 bases; unmatched junction nucleotides: 7. CDR3 sequence: CASSLGLAGLGYEQYF. The CDR3 coding sequence is TGTGCCAGCAGCTTAGGGCTAGCGGGACTAGGCTACGAGCAGTACTTC.

V usage is TRBV2 and J usage is TRBJ2-2; 8 nucleotides align to TRBD2. The CDR3 spans 17 residues. Trimming took 5 bases from V and 6 from J; bases not matched to a gene: 14. Germline CDR1 and CDR2: SNHLY and FYNNEI. The CDR3 region has the DNA TGTGCCAGCAGTACCCTGGTTAATAGCGGGGTAGCCGGGGAGCTGTTTTTT. Its protein is CASSTLVNSGVAGELFF.

V gene TRBV5-1 combines with J gene TRBJ2-1; possibly TRBD2 for D (7 bases). In germline, CDR1 is SGHRS, CDR2 YFSETQ. Trimming left V 7 bases short and J 4 bases short, with 15 bases between. CDR3 size: 14 residues. CDR3 region: CASAPEGGYNEQFF. The CDR3 coding sequence is TGCGCCAGCGCCCCTGAGGGGGGGTACAATGAGCAGTTCTTC.

The chain joins TRBV13 to TRBJ2-1; 11 positions agree with TRBD1. The germline gives CDR1 PRHDT, CDR2 FYEKMQ (reference sequence). V shed 4 bases and J 5 bases; nucleotides not matched to a gene: 4. This CDR3 contains 15 residues. This chain's CDR3 is CASSWGTGGNNEQFF. CDR3 bases: TGTGCCAGCAGCTGGGGGACAGGGGGGAACAATGAGCAGTTCTTC.

To note about this clone: This sample includes further DNA sequences coding for the same CDR3. The gene calls are TRBV3-1 (or the pseudogene TRBV3-2) and TRBJ2-7, with 13 positions matching TRBD2. The CDR3 runs to 15 residues. Per germline, CDR1 LGHDT and CDR2 YNNKEL (reference sequence). J lost 1 base, V lost 3 bases, and 0 bases had no gene match. The CDR3 DNA follows: TGTGCCAGCAGCCAGGGACTAGCGGGGTCCTACGAGCAGTACTTC. Protein sequence: CASSQGLAGSYEQYF.

This chain uses TRBV7-9 with TRBJ2-3, with D possibly matching TRBD1 (6 bases). Germline-derived CDR1 and CDR2 are SEHNR and FQNEAQ (reference sequence). The length of the CDR3 is 15 residues. Trimming removed 7 bases from V and 4 bases from J, with 18 bases in between. As DNA, the CDR3 is TGTGCCAGCACCCGAGGGGGAGTGTTTCCAGATACGCAGTATTTT. Residues: CASTRGGVFPDTQYF.

This clone is a singleton in its sample. The V and J genes are TRBV5-1 and TRBJ1-2; 7 nucleotides agree with TRBD1. Per germline, CDR1 SGHRS and CDR2 YFSETQ. The CDR3 runs 15 residues. Trimming took 3 bases from V and 6 from J; bases not matched to a gene: 11. CDR3 sequence reads: CASSSGQAPGNGYTF. In nucleotides, the CDR3 is TGCGCCAGCAGCTCCGGACAGGCTCCTGGGAATGGCTACACCTTC.

The genes are TRBV2 and TRBJ1-4; 7 nucleotides align to TRBD1. The CDR3 has 14 amino acids. Trimming removed 6 bases from V and 7 bases from J; junction bases left unmatched: 8. Germline CDR1 and CDR2: SNHLY and FYNNEI. The CDR3 here is CASRVDRSGEKLFF. The CDR3 nucleotides read TGTGCCAGCAGGGTGGACAGGTCGGGTGAAAAACTGTTTTTT.

The chain links TRBV5-1 to TRBJ2-7; 11 positions agree with TRBD2. Germline CDR1 is SGHRS and CDR2 is YFSETQ. The CDR3 covers 16 residues. With V trimmed by 4 bases and J by 0 bases, 6 bases remained unmatched. The CDR3 DNA is TGCGCCAGCAGCCCTCTAGCGGGGGGTATCTCCTACGAGCAGTACTTC. Translated, it gives CASSPLAGGISYEQYF.